In this sample, the clone carrying this T cell receptor beta chain turned up once. Original methodology: Amplification of reference gene primers was used by the study to estimate nucleated cell counts. Generated by immunoSEQ multiplex PCR, the TCRdb table keeps only in-frame clones and is missing some. V and J calls and clone size come straight from that table; D and trimming were deduced from the DNA. The sample records 70,000 to 100,000 clones, more than 75% being singletons. This specimen belongs to a study of blood T cell repertoires in COVID-19. Looking at the study overall: PBMCs, B-cell-depleted T cells, or T cells were the source of the cDNA or gDNA that made up the material.

Germline V lookup: CDR1 SNHLY, CDR2 FYNNEI. Trimming pared 4 bases from V and 6 bases from J, leaving 10 bases between. The CDR3 totals 13 residues. The chain couples TRBV2 to TRBJ1-5; weak D call: TRBD1 (5 bases). Sequencing used peripheral blood. The source is a human donor in a cohort sampled during active COVID-19. CDR3 coding DNA: TGTGCCAGCAGTGTGGCGGGGGTTCAGCCCCAGCATTTT. Its translation: CASSVAGVQPQHF.